The next 8 T cell receptor beta chains were all read from a single sample in a study of response to subunit inactivated influenza vaccine. Using its own MiXCR run on the RT-PCR reads, TCRdb lists one record per CDR3 protein. The table has 290,000 or so distinct CDR3 sequences, roughly 20% seen once. This sample comprised PBMCs from blood, obtained less than 22 months after vaccination. These receptors all come from a man between 50 and 69 years old who received an inactivated influenza vaccine.

The rearrangement uses TRBV5-1 and TRBJ1-4; 8 bases are a match to TRBD1. Unmatched junction bases numbered 13, after V lost 4 bases and J lost 8 bases. CDR1 is SGHRS, CDR2 YFSETQ, per germline. CDR3 length equals 16 residues. The CDR3 sequence is CASSRQTSTGAEKLFF. The CDR3 bases are TGCGCCAGCAGCCGACAGACCTCGACAGGGGCGGAAAAACTGTTTTTT.

The chain employs TRBV7-2 and TRBJ1-5; a weak D match, TRBD1 (5 bases). The CDR3 is made up of 15 amino acids. Germline-derived CDR1 and CDR2 are SGHTA and FQGNSA. Trimming cost V 1 base and J 7 bases, with 14 bases left between them. The CDR3 nucleotides read TGTGCCAGCAGCTTAGAAGGGGCGCGATTCCAGCCCCAGCATTTT. Translating gives CASSLEGARFQPQHF.

The chain recombines TRBV11-2 with TRBJ2-3, with D possibly being TRBD1 (6 bases). Deletions cut 0 bases from V and 7 bases from J, with 14 bases between. CDR3 length: 15 residues. Germline values: CDR1 SGHAT, CDR2 FQNNGV. The DNA of the CDR3 is TGTGCCAGCAGCTTAGAATTCACAGGGTTTAATACGCAGTATTTT. Translated: CASSLEFTGFNTQYF.

J is TRBJ2-2 and V is TRBV10-3; weak D call: TRBD2 (6 bases). V was pared by 7 bases and J by 5 bases, with 14 bases between. This CDR3 is built from 14 residues. Germline V gives CDR1 ENHRY, CDR2 SYGVKD. The CDR3 sequence is CAIKGLLGTGELFF. The CDR3 nucleotides read TGTGCCATCAAGGGACTCCTTGGGACCGGGGAGCTGTTTTTT.

This clonotype appeared once. This chain links TRBV20-1 with TRBJ1-2; a weak D match, TRBD1 (6 bases). V was shortened by 2 bases and J by 4 bases, with 14 bases between the two germline ends. The CDR3 is 14 residues long. Germline V gene sequence: CDR1 DFQATT, CDR2 SNEGSKA (reference sequence). CDR3: CSARQARGAYGYTF. Here the CDR3 DNA reads TGCAGTGCTAGACAGGCTAGGGGGGCCTATGGCTACACCTTC.

This clonotype was counted many times. V usage is TRBV20-1 and J usage is TRBJ1-1; D perhaps matches TRBD1 (5 bases). The germline CDR1 and CDR2 sequences are DFQATT and SNEGSKA (reference sequence). The CDR3 loop spans 13 amino acids. Trimming pared 6 bases from V and 4 bases from J, leaving 15 bases between. CDR3 DNA sequence: TGCAGTGCCAGGCACGGGGGAGCCACTGAAGCTTTCTTT. Protein: CSARHGGATEAFF.

This clonotype was seen repeatedly, ten times or more. The gene calls are TRBV7-9 and TRBJ1-2; D gene uncertain. Germline V lookup: CDR1 SEHNR, CDR2 FQNEAQ (reference sequence). Trimming shortened V by 5 bases and J by 3 bases, and 22 bases separated the two germline ends. This CDR3 has 17 residues. The CDR3 spells CASSTLEDRTLYYGYTF. The CDR3 DNA reads as TGTGCCAGCAGCACCCTGGAGGACCGAACTTTATACTATGGCTACACCTTC.

A few counts support this clonotype. V and J are TRBV5-1 and TRBJ2-7; D gene uncertain. Germline assignment: CDR1 SGHRS and CDR2 YFSETQ. V was clipped by 0 bases and J by 3 bases, with 7 bases between them. This CDR3 is built from 13 residues. The CDR3 protein is CASSLGSLYEQYF. Written as DNA, the CDR3 is TGCGCCAGCAGCTTGGGCAGTCTCTACGAGCAGTACTTC.